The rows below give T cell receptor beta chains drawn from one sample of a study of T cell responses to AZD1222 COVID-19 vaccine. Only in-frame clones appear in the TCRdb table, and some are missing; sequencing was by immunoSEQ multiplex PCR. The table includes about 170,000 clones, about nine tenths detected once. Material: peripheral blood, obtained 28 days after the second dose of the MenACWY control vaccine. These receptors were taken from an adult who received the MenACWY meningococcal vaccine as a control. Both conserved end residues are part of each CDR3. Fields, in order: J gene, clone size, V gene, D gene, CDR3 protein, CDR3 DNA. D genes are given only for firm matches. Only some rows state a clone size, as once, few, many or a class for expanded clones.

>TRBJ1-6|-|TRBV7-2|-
CASLRQGGNNSPLHF
TGTGCCAGCCTTCGGCAGGGAGGGAATAATTCACCCCTCCACTTT
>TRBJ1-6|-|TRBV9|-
CASSVDGDLDSPLHF
TGTGCCAGCAGCGTAGATGGAGATTTAGATTCACCCCTCCACTTT
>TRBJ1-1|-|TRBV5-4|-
CASSRGQYGNTEAFF
TGTGCCAGCAGTCGAGGACAGTATGGGAACACTGAAGCTTTCTTT
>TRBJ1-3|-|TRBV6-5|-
CASSYQGESGNTIYF
TGTGCCAGCAGTTACCAAGGCGAATCAGGAAACACCATATATTTT
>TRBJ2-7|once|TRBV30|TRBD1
CAWSGLGGQGKLYYEQYF
TGTGCCTGGAGTGGGCTTGGGGGACAGGGGAAGCTATACTACGAGCAGTACTTC
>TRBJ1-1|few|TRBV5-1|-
CASSLGGVMNTEAFF
TGCGCCAGCAGCTTGGGAGGTGTCATGAACACTGAAGCTTTCTTT
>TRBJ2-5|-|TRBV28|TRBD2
CASSLIGGRGETQYF
TGTGCCAGCAGTTTGATTGGGGGGAGGGGAGAGACCCAGTACTTC
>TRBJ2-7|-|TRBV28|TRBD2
CASRTSGGFEQYF
TGTGCCAGCAGAACTAGCGGGGGTTTCGAGCAGTACTTC
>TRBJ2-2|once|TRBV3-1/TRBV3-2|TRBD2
CASSLRASGHTGELFF
TGTGCCAGCAGCCTTCGGGCTAGCGGACACACCGGGGAGCTGTTTTTT
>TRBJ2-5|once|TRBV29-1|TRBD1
CSVPPGGETQYF
TGCAGCGTTCCCCCAGGGGGAGAGACCCAGTACTTC
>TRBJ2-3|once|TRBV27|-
CAIAEGDTQYF
TGTGCCATCGCAGAGGGAGATACGCAGTATTTT
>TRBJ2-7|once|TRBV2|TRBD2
CASRLQSAGAPYEQYF
TGTGCCAGCAGGTTACAGTCAGCGGGAGCCCCCTACGAGCAGTACTTC
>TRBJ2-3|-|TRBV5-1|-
CASSLAFSIADTQYF
TGCGCCAGCAGCTTGGCCTTTAGTATCGCAGATACGCAGTATTTT
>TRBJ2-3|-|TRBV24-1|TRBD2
CATSEQSGGTQYF
TGTGCCACCAGTGAACAGTCCGGGGGGACGCAGTATTTT
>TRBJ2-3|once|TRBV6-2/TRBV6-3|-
CASGLPVDTQYF
TGTGCCAGCGGCCTCCCGGTTGATACGCAGTATTTT
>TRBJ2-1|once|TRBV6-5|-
CASSYHGVNEQFF
TGTGCCAGCAGTTACCATGGGGTCAATGAGCAGTTCTTC
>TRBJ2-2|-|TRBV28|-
CASSSGSSVNTGELFF
TGTGCCAGCAGTTCGGGGTCCTCGGTGAACACCGGGGAGCTGTTTTTT
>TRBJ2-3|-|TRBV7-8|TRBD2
CASSLAGGYSDTQYF
TGTGCCAGCAGCTTAGCGGGAGGGTATTCCGATACGCAGTATTTT
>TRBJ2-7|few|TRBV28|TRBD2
CASSPGLVNGEQYF
TGTGCCAGCAGCCCGGGACTAGTGAATGGAGAGCAGTACTTC
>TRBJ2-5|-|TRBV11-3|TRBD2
CASSLGTSGRFPETQYF
TGTGCCAGCAGCTTGGGGACTAGCGGGAGATTCCCCGAGACCCAGTACTTC
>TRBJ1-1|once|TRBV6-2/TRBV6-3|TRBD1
CASSLYGQGRTEAFF
TGTGCCAGCAGTTTGTACGGACAGGGGAGAACTGAAGCTTTCTTT
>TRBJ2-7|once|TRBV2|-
CASGGGSGEQYF
TGTGCCAGCGGGGGAGGATCGGGAGAGCAGTACTTC
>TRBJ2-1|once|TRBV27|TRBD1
CASSGATYRGDYNEQFF
TGTGCCAGCAGTGGCGCAACCTACAGGGGGGACTACAATGAGCAGTTCTTC
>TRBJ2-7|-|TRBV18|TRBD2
CASSPGLAAAYEQYF
TGTGCCAGCTCACCAGGGCTAGCGGCTGCCTACGAGCAGTACTTC